This T cell receptor (beta chain) appears in the sequencing data of a study of blood T cell repertoires in COVID-19. Across the study: COVID-19 samples, acute and convalescent, were from the United States, Italy and Spain.

Recruitment covered about 26 US areas and drew participants whose ages spanned roughly 18 to 100 years. Cohorts were determined from participant-reported clinical history. Symptom resolution, clearance, or two negative PCRs marked donors in Cohort 3 as recovered. Assay: immunoSEQ multiplex PCR; the TCRdb copy retains only in-frame clones and omits some. The data show 140,000 to 150,000 clones, over 70% seen once. The sequenced material came from PBMCs or T cells enriched from blood (not recorded which). The source is a man aged 55 to 70 who had recovered from COVID-19.

CDR3 amino acids: CASSLWGRGRGQPQHF. In DNA, the CDR3 is TGTGCCAGCAGTTTATGGGGCAGGGGGAGAGGTCAGCCCCAGCATTTT. This chain connects TRBV28 to TRBJ1-5, with 7 bases aligning to TRBD1. Trimming removed 0 bases from V and 6 bases from J; junction bases left unmatched: 8. Germline V gives CDR1 MDHEN, CDR2 SYDVKM. CDR3 length: 16 amino acids. Full variable domain (remainder filled in from reference TRBV28 and TRBJ1-5): DVKVTQSSRYLVKRTGEKVFLECVQDMDHENMFWYRQDPGLGLRLIYFSYDVKMKEKGDIPEGYSVSREKKERFSLILESASTNQTSMYLCASSLWGRGRGQPQHFGDGTRLSIL.